This section outlines one T cell receptor beta chain sequence together with its context. V gave up 5 bases and J gave up 8 bases; unmatched junction bases: 20. In germline, CDR1 is SEHNR, CDR2 FQNEAQ (reference sequence). The CDR3 loop spans 17 amino acids. Assay used: immunoSEQ multiplex PCR; TCRdb lists only in-frame clones, some missing. The sample has approximately 180,000 clones; roughly 87% are singletons. This entry is derived from a study of blood T cell repertoires in COVID-19. This sequence was found in a human donor with acute COVID-19. The donor label of this sample is uncertain. Source material: PBMCs or T cells enriched from blood (not recorded which). The V gene is TRBV7-9, the J gene TRBJ1-2; 7 nucleotides line up with TRBD1. The DNA for the CDR3 is TGTGCCAGCAGCCCAGGAGGGTCACAGGGGTTCCGTGGAGGCTACACCTTC. Protein: CASSPGGSQGFRGGYTF.